The present TCR beta chain was sequenced within a study of blood T cell repertoires in COVID-19. Study details: The samples span acute and convalescent COVID-19 from the United States, Italy and Spain. The cDNA or gDNA used as material had been derived from T cells, B-cell-depleted T cells, or PBMCs.

In the original processing: From reference gene primer amplification, estimates of nucleated cell counts were derived. TCRdb's table, derived via immunoSEQ multiplex PCR, lists solely in-frame clones and lacks some. Clone size and V and J calls were adopted from that table, with D and trimming inferred from the DNA. The data show over 120,000 clones, 80% seen once. The CDR3 length is 18 residues. Germline-derived CDR1 and CDR2 are ENHRY and SYGVKD. V was clipped by 4 bases and J by 5 bases; unmatched bases: 11. The specimen was peripheral blood. The receptor was derived from a man aged 65-85 years who had recovered from COVID-19. The gene calls are TRBV10-3 and TRBJ2-2; TRBD1 matches 12 bases. In nucleotides, the CDR3 is TGTGCCATCAGTGCCACCGGGACAGGGGGCGCTGGGACCGGGGAGCTGTTTTTT. Protein: CAISATGTGGAGTGELFF.